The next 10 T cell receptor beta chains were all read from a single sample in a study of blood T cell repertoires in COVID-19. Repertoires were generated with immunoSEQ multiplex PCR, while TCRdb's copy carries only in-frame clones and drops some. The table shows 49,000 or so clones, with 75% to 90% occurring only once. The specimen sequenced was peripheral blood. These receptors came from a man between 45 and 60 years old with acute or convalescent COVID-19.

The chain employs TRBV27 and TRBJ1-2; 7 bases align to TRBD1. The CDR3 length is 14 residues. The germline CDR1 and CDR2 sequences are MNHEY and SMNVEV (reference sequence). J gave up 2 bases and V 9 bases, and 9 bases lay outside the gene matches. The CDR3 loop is CASHPAGGNYGYTF. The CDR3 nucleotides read TGTGCCAGTCATCCGGCAGGGGGGAACTATGGCTACACCTTC.

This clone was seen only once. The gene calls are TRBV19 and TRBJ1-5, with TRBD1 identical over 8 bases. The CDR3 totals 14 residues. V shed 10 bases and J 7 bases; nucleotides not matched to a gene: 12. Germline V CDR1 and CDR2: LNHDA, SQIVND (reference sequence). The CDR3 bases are TGTGCCACAACCGGGACAGGAGGTTCCCAGCCCCAGCATTTT. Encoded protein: CATTGTGGSQPQHF.

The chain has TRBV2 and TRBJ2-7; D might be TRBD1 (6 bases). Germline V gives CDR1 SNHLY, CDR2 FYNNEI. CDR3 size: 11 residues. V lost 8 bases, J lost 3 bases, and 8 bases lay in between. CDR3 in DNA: TGTGCCAGCTGGGACAACTACGAGCAGTACTTC. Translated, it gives CASWDNYEQYF.

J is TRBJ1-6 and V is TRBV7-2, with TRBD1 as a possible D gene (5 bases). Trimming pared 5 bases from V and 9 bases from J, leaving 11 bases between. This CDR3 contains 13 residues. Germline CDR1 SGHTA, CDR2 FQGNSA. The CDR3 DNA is TGTGCCAGCAGCCCCAGGGATGGTTCACCCCTCCACTTT. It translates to CASSPRDGSPLHF.

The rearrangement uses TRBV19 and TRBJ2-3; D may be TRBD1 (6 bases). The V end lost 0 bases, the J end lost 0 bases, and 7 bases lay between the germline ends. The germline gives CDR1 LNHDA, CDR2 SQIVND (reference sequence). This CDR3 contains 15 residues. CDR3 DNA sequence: TGTGCCAGTAGTATAGAGGGGGCTAGCACAGATACGCAGTATTTT. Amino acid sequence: CASSIEGASTDTQYF.

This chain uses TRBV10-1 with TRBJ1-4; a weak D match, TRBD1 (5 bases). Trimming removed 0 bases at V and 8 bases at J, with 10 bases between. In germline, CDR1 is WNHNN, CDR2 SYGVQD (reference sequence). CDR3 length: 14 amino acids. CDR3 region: CASSESGQGEKLFF. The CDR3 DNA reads TGCGCCAGCAGTGAGTCAGGACAAGGAGAAAAACTGTTTTTT.

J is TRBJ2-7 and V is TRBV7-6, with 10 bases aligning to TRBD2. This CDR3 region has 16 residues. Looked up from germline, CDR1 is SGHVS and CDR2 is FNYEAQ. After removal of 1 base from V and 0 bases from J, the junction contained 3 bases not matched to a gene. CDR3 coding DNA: TGTGCCAGCAGCTTAGGACTAGCGGGTAGCTCCTACGAGCAGTACTTC. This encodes CASSLGLAGSSYEQYF.

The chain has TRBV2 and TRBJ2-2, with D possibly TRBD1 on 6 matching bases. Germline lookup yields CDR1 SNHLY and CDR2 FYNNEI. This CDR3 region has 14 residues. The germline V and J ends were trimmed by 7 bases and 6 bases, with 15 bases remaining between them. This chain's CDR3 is CASKIPQGSGELFF. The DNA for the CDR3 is TGTGCCAGCAAAATCCCACAGGGTTCCGGGGAGCTGTTTTTT.

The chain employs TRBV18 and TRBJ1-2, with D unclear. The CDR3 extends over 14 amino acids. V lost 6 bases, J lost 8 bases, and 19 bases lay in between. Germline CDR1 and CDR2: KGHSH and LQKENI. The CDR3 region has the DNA TGTGCCAGCTCCGCCTCGCTCTCGACGGGAGGCTACACCTTC. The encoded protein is CASSASLSTGGYTF.

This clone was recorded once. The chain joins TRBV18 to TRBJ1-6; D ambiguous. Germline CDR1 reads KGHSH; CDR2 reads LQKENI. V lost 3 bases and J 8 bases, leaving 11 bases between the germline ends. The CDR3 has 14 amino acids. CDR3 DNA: TGTGCCAGCTCACCGGGAGAATTGGATTCACCCCTCCACTTT. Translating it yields CASSPGELDSPLHF.